Reported below is one TCR beta chain. In its sample, this clone was seen many times. Its cognate antigen has yet to be identified. No quality values exist for individual bases; no much larger clone is one base distant. The data belong to a study of CD8+ T cells in alopecia areata (dated by TCRdb to 2016 to 2019). In the study overall: Treated patients were enrolled in an open-label pilot trial of oral tofacitinib, 5 to 10 mg twice daily, for moderate-to-severe alopecia areata. Patients on tofacitinib were biopsied at baseline and after 4 and 24 weeks of treatment, and several of the patients also had a later scalp biopsy. Human TCRbeta sequencing covered scalp tissue and sorted CD4+ and CD8+ peripheral blood T cells from patchy and totalis/universalis alopecia areata patients and healthy controls. RNA was extracted with the PAXgene miRNA kit for fixed scalp, the miRNeasy kit for PBMCs, and the RNeasy kit for mouse skin. Amplification of TCRbeta CDR3 regions was done by immunoSEQ multiplex PCR using 35 Vbeta forward primers and 13 Jbeta reverse primers. Tofacitinib was administered for 6 to 18 months, and 6 months of follow-up off drug were then conducted to assess delayed response and recurrence. Scalp clonality was compared across normal scalp (n=4), patchy alopecia areata scalp (n=8), and alopecia totalis/universalis scalp (n=8). The study used high-throughput TCRbeta sequencing to examine T cell clonal expansion in alopecia areata, in both the C3H/HeJ mouse model and human patients. Beyond this particular receptor, the publication reports: Shared TCR sequences between patients were less evident than in mice, which may be partly attributable to HLA diversity in the patient population. Scalp TCR repertoire analysis is complicated because resident alphabeta T cells in normal human skin are also sequenced, whereas mouse skin is dominated by gammadelta T cells. Compared with normal scalp, lesional scalp, particularly in alopecia totalis/universalis, had higher clonality and more expanded CD8+ clones, which suggests antigenic drive.

The intended sense of this specimen's time point label: baseline before oral tofacitinib. From alopecia areata patients, peripheral blood was collected along with lesional scalp punch biopsies. PBMCs were isolated by density centrifugation and stained for CD3, CD4 and CD8, after which CD4+ and CD8+ T cells were sorted on a FACSAria. The CDR3 goes from the cysteine to the phenylalanine over 14 residues. The entry retains the CDR3 DNA only, 42 bases that are in frame from base 1. V drops 5 bases and J drops 4 bases, leaving 15 bases in between. For CDR1 and CDR2, the germline V gene (reference sequence) lists SEHNR and FQNEAQ. Receptor libraries were prepared by the immunoSEQ multiplex PCR assay. RNA was extracted from all samples and reverse transcribed into cDNA as template for TCR sequencing. SuperScript III was used to make first-strand cDNA, primed with a 2:1 mix of oligo-dT and random hexamers. A synthetic immune receptor repertoire was used to gauge amplification bias, and whatever bias remained was removed computationally. Per the authors' processing: Raw reads were preprocessed to remove errors, and CDR3 was defined by IMGT conventions from the conserved cysteine to phenylalanine. Clonality was calculated as 1 minus Shannon entropy normalized by log2 of the number of productive unique TCRs. Scalp TCRbeta sequences were cross-referenced with sorted blood CD4 and CD8 repertoires so that the CD4 or CD8 identity of scalp clones could be inferred. The table was pulled from immuneACCESS by TCRdb, which kept in-frame rearrangements only. Such tables lose some clones; where checked, under half of the loss comes from unresolved V genes, and the rest has no known cause. The V and J calls and clone size come from that table; D and trimming were worked out from the DNA. This sample comprises 160,000 or so clones, less than 75% of them detected only once. The ten biggest clones cover around 10% of the sample.

The clonotype was recovered from a human donor with alopecia areata. This sequence uses TRBV7-9 and TRBJ2-7; TRBD1 is perhaps the D gene, given 6 matching bases. Sequencing used CD8+ T cells sorted from blood, obtained at week 0. For the CDR3, the sequence is CASSPDRLGYEQYF. Read as DNA, the sequence is TGTGCCAGCAGCCCTGACAGGCTCGGATACGAGCAGTACTTC.